Included here is one T cell receptor (beta chain) sequence, with context. TCRdb ran MiXCR on the 5' RACE reads and lists one entry per CDR3 protein. This table holds nearly 350,000 distinct CDR3 sequences, around 8.1% found once. The data are from a study of T cells after yellow fever vaccination. The CDR3 has 15 amino acids. V lost 5 bases to trimming and J lost 2 bases, with 13 bases between them. This TCR was sampled from a man between 18 and 29 years old who received the YFV17D yellow fever vaccine. This chain connects TRBV12-3 or TRBV12-4 to TRBJ2-1, with a tentative D call TRBD1 (6 bases). The starting material was PBMCs, obtained approximately 40 days after the first yellow fever vaccination. This chain's CDR3 is CASSLRTATYNEQFF. In DNA, the CDR3 is TGTGCCAGCAGTCTCCGGACAGCAACCTACAATGAGCAGTTCTTC.